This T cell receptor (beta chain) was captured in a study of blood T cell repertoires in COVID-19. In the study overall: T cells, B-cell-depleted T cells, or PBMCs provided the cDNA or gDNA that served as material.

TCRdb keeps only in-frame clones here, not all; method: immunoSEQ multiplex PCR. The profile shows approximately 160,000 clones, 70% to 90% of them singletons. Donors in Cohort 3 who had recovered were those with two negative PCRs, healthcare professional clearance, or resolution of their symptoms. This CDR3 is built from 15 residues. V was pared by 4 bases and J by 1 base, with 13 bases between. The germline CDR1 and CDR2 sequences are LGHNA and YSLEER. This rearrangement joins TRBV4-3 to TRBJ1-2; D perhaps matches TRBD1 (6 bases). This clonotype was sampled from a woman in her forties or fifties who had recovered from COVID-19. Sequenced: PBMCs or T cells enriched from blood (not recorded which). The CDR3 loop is CASSRDRTFNYGYTF. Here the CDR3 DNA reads TGCGCCAGCAGCCGCGACAGGACTTTTAACTATGGCTACACCTTC.